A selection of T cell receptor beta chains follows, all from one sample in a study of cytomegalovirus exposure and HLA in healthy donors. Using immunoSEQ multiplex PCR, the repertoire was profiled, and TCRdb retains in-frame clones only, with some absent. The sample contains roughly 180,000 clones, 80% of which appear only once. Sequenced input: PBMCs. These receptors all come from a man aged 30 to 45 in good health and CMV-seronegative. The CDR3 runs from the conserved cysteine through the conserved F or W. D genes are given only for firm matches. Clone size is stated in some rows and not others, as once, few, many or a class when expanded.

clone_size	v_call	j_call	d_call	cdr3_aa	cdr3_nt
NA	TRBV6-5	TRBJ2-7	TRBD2	CASSYSLAGAYEQYF	TGTGCCAGCAGTTACTCGTTAGCGGGGGCCTACGAGCAGTACTTC
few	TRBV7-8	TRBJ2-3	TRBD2	CASSPGLDSTDTQYF	TGTGCCAGCAGCCCGGGACTAGATAGCACAGATACGCAGTATTTT
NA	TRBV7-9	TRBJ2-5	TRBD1	CASSLGEGTDQETQYF	TGTGCCAGCAGCTTAGGAGAGGGGACAGACCAAGAGACCCAGTACTTC
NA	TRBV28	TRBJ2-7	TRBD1	CASSAPGTGGNEQYF	TGTGCCAGCAGTGCCCCCGGGACAGGGGGCAACGAGCAGTACTTC
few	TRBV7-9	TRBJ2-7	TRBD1	CASSASGQLVHEQYF	TGTGCCAGCAGCGCATCGGGACAGTTGGTCCACGAGCAGTACTTC
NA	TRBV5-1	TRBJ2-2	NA	CASTTGMGGELFF	TGCGCCAGCACCACAGGGATGGGCGGGGAGCTGTTTTTT
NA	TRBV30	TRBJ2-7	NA	CAWSENSGPSTEQYF	TGTGCCTGGAGTGAAAACTCGGGTCCTTCAACCGAGCAGTACTTC
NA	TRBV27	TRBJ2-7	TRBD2	CASSRTTSGGSRREQYF	TGTGCCAGCAGCCGAACCACTAGCGGGGGGTCCCGTCGTGAGCAGTACTTC
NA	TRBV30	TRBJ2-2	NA	CAWIPANTGELFF	TGTGCCTGGATTCCCGCGAACACCGGGGAGCTGTTTTTT
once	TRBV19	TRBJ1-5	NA	CASSSRGDQPQHF	TGTGCCAGTAGTTCGAGAGGAGATCAGCCCCAGCATTTT
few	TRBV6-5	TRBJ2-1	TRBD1	CASRNPGTVVNEQFF	TGTGCCAGCAGGAACCCCGGGACAGTTGTCAATGAGCAGTTCTTC
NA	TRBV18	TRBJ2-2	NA	CASSTTGRTDYGELFF	TGTGCCAGCTCAACCACGGGCCGGACGGACTACGGGGAGCTGTTTTTT
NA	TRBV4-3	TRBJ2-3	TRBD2	CASSQGTSGGASTDTQYF	TGCGCCAGCAGCCAGGGGACTAGCGGGGGAGCTAGCACAGATACGCAGTATTTT
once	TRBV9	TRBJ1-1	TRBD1	CASSVTGVSTEAFF	TGTGCCAGCAGCGTTACAGGGGTGTCCACTGAAGCTTTCTTT
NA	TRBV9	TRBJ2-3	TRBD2	CASSVRRGGLAGGDLTDTQYF	TGTGCCAGCAGCGTACGACGTGGGGGACTAGCGGGGGGAGACCTCACAGATACGCAGTATTTT
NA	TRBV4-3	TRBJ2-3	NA	CASSQDLASVSTDTQYF	TGCGCCAGCAGCCAAGACCTGGCTAGCGTGAGCACAGATACGCAGTATTTT